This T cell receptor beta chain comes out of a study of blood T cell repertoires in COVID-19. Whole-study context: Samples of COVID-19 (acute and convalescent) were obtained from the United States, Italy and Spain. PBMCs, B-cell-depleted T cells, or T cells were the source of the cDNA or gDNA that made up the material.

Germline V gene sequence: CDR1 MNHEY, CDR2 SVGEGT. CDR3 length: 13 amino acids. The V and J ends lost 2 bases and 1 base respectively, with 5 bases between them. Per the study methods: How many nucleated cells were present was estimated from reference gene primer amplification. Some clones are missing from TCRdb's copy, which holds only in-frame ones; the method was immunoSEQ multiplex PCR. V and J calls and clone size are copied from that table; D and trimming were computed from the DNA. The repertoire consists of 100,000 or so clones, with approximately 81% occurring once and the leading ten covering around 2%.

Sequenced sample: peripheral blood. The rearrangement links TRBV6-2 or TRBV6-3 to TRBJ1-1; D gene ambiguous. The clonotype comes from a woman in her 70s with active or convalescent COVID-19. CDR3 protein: CASSYLTNTEAFF. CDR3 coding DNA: TGTGCCAGCAGTTACCTAACGAACACTGAAGCTTTCTTT.